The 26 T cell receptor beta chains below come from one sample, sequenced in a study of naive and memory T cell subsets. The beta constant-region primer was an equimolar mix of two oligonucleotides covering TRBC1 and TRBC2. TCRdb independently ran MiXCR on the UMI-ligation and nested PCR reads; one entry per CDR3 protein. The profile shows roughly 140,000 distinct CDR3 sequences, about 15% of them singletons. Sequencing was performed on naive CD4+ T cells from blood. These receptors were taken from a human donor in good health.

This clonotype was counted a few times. DNA for the CDR3: TGTGCCAGCAGCCTACAGGGGCTCTTCTACAATGAGCAGTTCTTC. Translated, it gives CASSLQGLFYNEQFF. The chain links TRBV6-2 or TRBV6-3 to TRBJ2-1; 7 bases line up with TRBD1. Germline trimming cut 6 bases from V and 3 bases from J; bases unmatched to any gene: 8. The CDR3 spans 15 residues. The germline V gene encodes CDR1 MNHEY and CDR2 SVGEGT.

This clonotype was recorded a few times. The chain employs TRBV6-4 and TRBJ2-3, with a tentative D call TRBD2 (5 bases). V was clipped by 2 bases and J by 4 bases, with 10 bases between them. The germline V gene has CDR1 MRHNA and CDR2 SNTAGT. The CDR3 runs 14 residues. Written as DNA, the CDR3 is TGTGCCAGCAGTGACCGGGATTCCGCAGATACGCAGTATTTT. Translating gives CASSDRDSADTQYF.

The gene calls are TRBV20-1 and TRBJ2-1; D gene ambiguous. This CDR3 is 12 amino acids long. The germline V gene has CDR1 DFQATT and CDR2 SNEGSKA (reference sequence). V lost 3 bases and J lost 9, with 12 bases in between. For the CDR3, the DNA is TGCAGTGCTAGCCAATCGACCCCTGAGCAGTTCTTC. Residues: CSASQSTPEQFF.

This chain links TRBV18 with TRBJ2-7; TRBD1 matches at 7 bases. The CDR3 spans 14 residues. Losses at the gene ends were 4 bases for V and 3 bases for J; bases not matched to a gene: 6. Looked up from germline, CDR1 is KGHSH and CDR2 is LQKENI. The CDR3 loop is CASSLLGQFYEQYF. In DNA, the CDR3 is TGTGCCAGCTCACTCCTGGGACAGTTCTACGAGCAGTACTTC.

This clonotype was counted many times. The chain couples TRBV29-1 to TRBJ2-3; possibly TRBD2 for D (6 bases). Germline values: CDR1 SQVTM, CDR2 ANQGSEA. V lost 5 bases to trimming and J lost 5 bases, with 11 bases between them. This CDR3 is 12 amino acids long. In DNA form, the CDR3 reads TGCAGCGTTAGTGGCGGGAAAGATACGCAGTATTTT. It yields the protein CSVSGGKDTQYF.

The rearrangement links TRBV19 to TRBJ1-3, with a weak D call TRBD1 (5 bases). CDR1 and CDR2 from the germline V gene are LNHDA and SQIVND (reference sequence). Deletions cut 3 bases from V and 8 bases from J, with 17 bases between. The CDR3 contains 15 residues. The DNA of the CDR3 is TGTGCCAGTAGTATTTGGGCAGGACAAAGAGACACCATATATTTT. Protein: CASSIWAGQRDTIYF.

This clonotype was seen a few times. CDR3 loop: CATSAMSGALTDTQYF. CDR3 in DNA: TGTGCCACCAGTGCCATGAGCGGAGCCCTCACAGATACGCAGTATTTT. This rearrangement joins TRBV24-1 to TRBJ2-3; weak D call: TRBD2 (5 bases). This CDR3 is 16 amino acids long. From germline, CDR1 is KGHDR and CDR2 SFDVKD. Between the trimmed V and J ends, which lost 5 bases and 2 bases, there was a span of 16 bases.

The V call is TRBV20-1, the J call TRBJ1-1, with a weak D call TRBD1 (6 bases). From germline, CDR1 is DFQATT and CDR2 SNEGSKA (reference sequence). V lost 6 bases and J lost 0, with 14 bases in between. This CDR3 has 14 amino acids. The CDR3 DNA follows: TGCAGTGCCAACCTCCAGGGGCTGAACACTGAAGCTTTCTTT. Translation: CSANLQGLNTEAFF.

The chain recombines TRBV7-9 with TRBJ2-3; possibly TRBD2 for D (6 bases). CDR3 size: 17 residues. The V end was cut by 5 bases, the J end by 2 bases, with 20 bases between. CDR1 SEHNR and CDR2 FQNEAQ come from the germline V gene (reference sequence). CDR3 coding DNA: TGTGCCAGCAGCCTCCTCCGGATAGCGGACCTCACAGATACGCAGTATTTT. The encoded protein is CASSLLRIADLTDTQYF.

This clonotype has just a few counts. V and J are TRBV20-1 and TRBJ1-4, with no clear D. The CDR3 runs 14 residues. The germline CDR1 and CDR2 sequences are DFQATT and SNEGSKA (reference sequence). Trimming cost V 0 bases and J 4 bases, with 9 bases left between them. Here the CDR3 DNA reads TGCAGTGCTAGAGATCCCCGGTATAATGAAAAACTGTTTTTT. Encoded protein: CSARDPRYNEKLFF.

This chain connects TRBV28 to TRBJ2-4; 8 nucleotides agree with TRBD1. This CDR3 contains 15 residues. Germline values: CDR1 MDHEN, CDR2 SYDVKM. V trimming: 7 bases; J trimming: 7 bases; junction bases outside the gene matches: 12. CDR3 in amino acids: CASNSQGAETNIQYF. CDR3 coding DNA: TGTGCCAGCAATTCGCAGGGGGCAGAAACGAACATTCAGTACTTC.

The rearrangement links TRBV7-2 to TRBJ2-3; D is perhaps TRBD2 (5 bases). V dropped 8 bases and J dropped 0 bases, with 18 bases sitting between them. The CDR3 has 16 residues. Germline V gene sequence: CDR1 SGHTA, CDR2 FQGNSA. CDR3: CASSRAIAYSTDTQYF. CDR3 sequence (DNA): TGTGCCAGCTCCCGGGCAATAGCGTACAGCACAGATACGCAGTATTTT. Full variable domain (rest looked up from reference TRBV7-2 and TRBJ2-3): GAGVSQSPSNKVTEKGKDVELRCDPISGHTALYWYRQSLGQGLEFLIYFQGNSAPDKSGLPSDRFSAERTGGSVSTLTIQRTQQEDSAVYLCASSRAIAYSTDTQYFGPGTRLTVL.

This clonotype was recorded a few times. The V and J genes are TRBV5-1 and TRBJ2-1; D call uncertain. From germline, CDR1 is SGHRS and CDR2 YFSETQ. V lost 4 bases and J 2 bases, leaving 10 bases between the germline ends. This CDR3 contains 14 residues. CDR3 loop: CASSVERAYNEQFF. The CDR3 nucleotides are TGCGCCAGCAGCGTGGAACGGGCCTACAATGAGCAGTTCTTC.

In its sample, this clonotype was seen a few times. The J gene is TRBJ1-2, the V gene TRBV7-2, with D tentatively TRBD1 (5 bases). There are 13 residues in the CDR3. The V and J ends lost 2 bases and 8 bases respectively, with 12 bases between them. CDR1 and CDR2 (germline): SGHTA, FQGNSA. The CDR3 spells CASSLILRGGYTF. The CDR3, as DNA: TGTGCCAGCAGCTTAATCTTACGGGGCGGCTACACCTTC.

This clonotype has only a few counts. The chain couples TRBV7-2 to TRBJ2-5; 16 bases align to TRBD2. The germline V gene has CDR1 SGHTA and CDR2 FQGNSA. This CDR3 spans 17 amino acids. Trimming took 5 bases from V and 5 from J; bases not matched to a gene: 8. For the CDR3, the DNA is TGTGCCAGCAGCCCTGAGGGACTAGCGGGAGGGCGTGAGACCCAGTACTTC. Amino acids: CASSPEGLAGGRETQYF.

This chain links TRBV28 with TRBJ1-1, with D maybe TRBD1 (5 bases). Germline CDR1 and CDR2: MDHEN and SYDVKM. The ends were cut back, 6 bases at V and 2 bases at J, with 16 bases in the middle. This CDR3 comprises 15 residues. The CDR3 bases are TGTGCCAGCAGCCCTGCTTTGGGGGTAAACACTGAAGCTTTCTTT. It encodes CASSPALGVNTEAFF.

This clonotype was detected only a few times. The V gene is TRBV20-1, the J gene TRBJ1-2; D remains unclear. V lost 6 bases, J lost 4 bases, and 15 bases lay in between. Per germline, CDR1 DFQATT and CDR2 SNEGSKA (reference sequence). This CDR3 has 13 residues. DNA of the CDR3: TGCAGTGCCCGGTTCGGAGGCTTCTATGGCTACACCTTC. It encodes CSARFGGFYGYTF.

DNA for the CDR3: TGCAGTGCTAGTTCTGTAGAGGGGTGGGAAGAGACCCAGTACTTC. It codes for CSASSVEGWEETQYF. The rearrangement uses TRBV20-1 and TRBJ2-5; tentatively, D is TRBD1 or TRBD2 (5 bases each). V was clipped by 3 bases and J by 3 bases, with 17 bases between them. Germline V lookup: CDR1 DFQATT, CDR2 SNEGSKA (reference sequence). This CDR3 is 15 amino acids long.

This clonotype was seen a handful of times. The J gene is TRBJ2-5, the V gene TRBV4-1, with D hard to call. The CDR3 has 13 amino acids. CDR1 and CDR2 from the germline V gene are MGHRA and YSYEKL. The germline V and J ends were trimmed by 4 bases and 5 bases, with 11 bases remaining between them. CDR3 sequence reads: CASSLLSGETQYF. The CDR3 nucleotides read TGCGCCAGCAGCCTGCTCTCCGGTGAGACCCAGTACTTC.

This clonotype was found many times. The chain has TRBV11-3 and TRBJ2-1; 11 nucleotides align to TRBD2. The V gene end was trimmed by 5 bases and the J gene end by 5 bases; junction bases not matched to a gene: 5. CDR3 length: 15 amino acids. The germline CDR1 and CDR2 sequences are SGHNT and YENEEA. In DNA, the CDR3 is TGTGCCAGCAGCGCGGGACTAGCGGACCACAATGAGCAGTTCTTC. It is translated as CASSAGLADHNEQFF.

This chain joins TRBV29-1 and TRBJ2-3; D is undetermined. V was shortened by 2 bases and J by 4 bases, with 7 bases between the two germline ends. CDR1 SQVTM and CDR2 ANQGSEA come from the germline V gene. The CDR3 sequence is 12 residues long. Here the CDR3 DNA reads TGCAGCGTTGAACAAAGCTCAGATACGCAGTATTTT. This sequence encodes CSVEQSSDTQYF.

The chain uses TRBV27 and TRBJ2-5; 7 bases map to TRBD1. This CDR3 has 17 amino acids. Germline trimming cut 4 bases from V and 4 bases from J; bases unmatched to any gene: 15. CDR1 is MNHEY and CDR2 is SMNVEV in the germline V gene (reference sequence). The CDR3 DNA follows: TGTGCCAGCAGTTATGCCGGGACAGCGTCCCGGGGAGAGACCCAGTACTTC. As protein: CASSYAGTASRGETQYF.

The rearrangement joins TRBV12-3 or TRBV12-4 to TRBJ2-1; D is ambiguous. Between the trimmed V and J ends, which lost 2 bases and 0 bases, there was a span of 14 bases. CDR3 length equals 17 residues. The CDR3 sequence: CASSLNLHPNSYNEQFF. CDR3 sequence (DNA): TGTGCCAGCAGTTTAAATCTGCACCCGAACTCCTACAATGAGCAGTTCTTC.

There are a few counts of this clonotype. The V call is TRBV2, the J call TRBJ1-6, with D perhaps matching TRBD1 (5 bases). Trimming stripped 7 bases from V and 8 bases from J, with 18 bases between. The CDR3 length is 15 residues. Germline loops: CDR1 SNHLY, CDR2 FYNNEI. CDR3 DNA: TGTGCCAGCATCGGCCCCGCAGGGAGGGATTCACCCCTCCACTTT. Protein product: CASIGPAGRDSPLHF.

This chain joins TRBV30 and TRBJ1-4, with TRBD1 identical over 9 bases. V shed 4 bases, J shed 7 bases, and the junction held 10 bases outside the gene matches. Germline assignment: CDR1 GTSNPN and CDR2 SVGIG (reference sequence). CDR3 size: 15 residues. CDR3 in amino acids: CAWTAQGAFGEKLFF. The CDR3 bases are TGTGCCTGGACGGCACAGGGGGCATTCGGTGAAAAACTGTTTTTT.

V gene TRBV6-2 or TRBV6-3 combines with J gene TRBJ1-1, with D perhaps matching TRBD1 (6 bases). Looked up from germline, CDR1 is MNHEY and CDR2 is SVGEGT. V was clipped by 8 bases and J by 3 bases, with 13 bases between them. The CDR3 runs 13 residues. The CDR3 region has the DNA TGTGCCAGCCACCTACAGGGCGACACTGAAGCTTTCTTT. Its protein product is CASHLQGDTEAFF.